This T cell receptor beta chain stems from a study of T cells in Graves' hyperthyroidism and ophthalmopathy. Germline CDR1 is SNHLY and CDR2 is FYNNEI. The V and J ends lost 4 bases and 6 bases, in that order; junction bases with no gene match: 10. The CDR3 consists of 16 residues. Template material for amplifying TCR beta CDR3 regions consisted of RNA transcripts. Primed by the HTBI set, a first-round RT-PCR was run on the TCR CDR3. TCRdb reprocessed the multiplex PCR reads with MiXCR, giving one entry per CDR3 protein. The sample lists around 600,000 distinct CDR3 sequences; 45% were seen once. The TCR sequence derives from an adult man with Graves' disease, either hyperthyroidism or ophthalmopathy (not recorded which). This chain uses TRBV2 with TRBJ1-4, with TRBD1 matching over 8 bases. The sequenced sample consisted of peripheral blood or thyroid tissue (not recorded which). CDR3 loop: CASSVDRGNLYEKLFF. CDR3 bases: TGTGCCAGCAGTGTCGACAGGGGCAACTTATATGAAAAACTGTTTTTT.